These 30 T cell receptor beta chains came from one sample sequenced in a study of T cell responses to AZD1222 COVID-19 vaccine. Sequencing was performed with immunoSEQ multiplex PCR; in TCRdb, only in-frame clones are kept and a portion is missing. The sample has some 120,000 clones; about 90% are singletons. The sample here was peripheral blood, taken on day 0 of AZD1222 vaccination. The receptors shown here come from an adult in good health.

J is TRBJ1-3 and V is TRBV19; unclear D gene. CDR1 is LNHDA, CDR2 SQIVND, per germline (reference sequence). CDR3 size: 12 residues. V dropped 5 bases and J dropped 7 bases, with 9 bases sitting between them. The CDR3, as DNA: TGTGCCAGTAGTCCTTTAGGGAACACCATATATTTT. This gives the protein CASSPLGNTIYF.

In its sample, this clone was seen once. The chain joins TRBV5-1 to TRBJ1-2, with D unclear. V shed 3 bases and J shed 0 bases, with 9 bases lying between them. CDR1 and CDR2 (germline): SGHRS, YFSETQ. This CDR3 comprises 14 residues. CDR3 DNA sequence: TGCGCCAGCAGCTACGACGGGACTAACTATGGCTACACCTTC. The encoded protein is CASSYDGTNYGYTF. The full variable domain, completed using reference TRBV5-1 and TRBJ1-2, is KAGVTQTPRYLIKTRGQQVTLSCSPISGHRSVSWYQQTPGQGLQFLFEYFSETQRNKGNFPGRFSGRQFSNSRSEMNVSTLELGDSALYLCASSYDGTNYGYTFGSGTRLTVV.

The CDR3 sequence: CASSLGGRGPPKNIQYF. The CDR3 DNA follows: TGTGCCAGCAGCTTAGGGGGGCGCGGTCCTCCCAAAAACATTCAGTACTTC. The genes are TRBV7-9 and TRBJ2-4; tentative D call: TRBD1 (6 bases). The V gene's germline CDR1 is SEHNR and CDR2 FQNEAQ (reference sequence). This CDR3 is 17 amino acids long. V was clipped by 1 base and J by 2 bases, with 15 bases between them.

The chain links TRBV19 to TRBJ1-1; no firm D call. Germline lookup yields CDR1 LNHDA and CDR2 SQIVND (reference sequence). This CDR3 region has 14 residues. Trimming shortened V by 5 bases and J by 4 bases, and 14 bases separated the two germline ends. CDR3 in DNA: TGTGCCAGTAGTGGGAACCTAGGGAGCACTGAAGCTTTCTTT. Its protein is CASSGNLGSTEAFF.

The chain is built from TRBV27 and TRBJ1-2; 11 bases match TRBD1. This CDR3 region has 14 residues. CDR1 and CDR2 from the germline V gene are MNHEY and SMNVEV (reference sequence). The V segment lost 5 bases and the J segment 5 bases; nucleotides outside the gene matches: 4. This chain's CDR3 is CASSARDRGYGYTF. In DNA, the CDR3 is TGTGCCAGCAGTGCGCGGGACAGGGGGTATGGCTACACCTTC.

In DNA, the CDR3 is TGCGCCAGTCAGAGGATCGGGGCACAAGAGACCCAGTACTTC. Protein: CASQRIGAQETQYF. This chain joins TRBV5-1 and TRBJ2-5; D may be TRBD1 or TRBD2 (5 bases each). CDR3 length: 14 amino acids. Germline-derived CDR1 and CDR2 are SGHRS and YFSETQ. V was shortened by 8 bases and J by 2 bases, with 16 bases between the two germline ends.

This chain links TRBV9 with TRBJ1-5; D may be TRBD1 (6 bases). The CDR3 extends over 15 amino acids. The germline CDR1 and CDR2 sequences are SGDLS and YYNGEE. V lost 3 bases and J 2 bases, leaving 12 bases between the germline ends. Written as DNA, the CDR3 is TGTGCCAGCAGCGAAGAGAAGGGGGGCAATCAGCCCCAGCATTTT. It translates to CASSEEKGGNQPQHF.

The CDR3 here is CASSFRTSGNQAWSTDTQYF. The CDR3 region has the DNA TGTGCCAGCAGTTTTCGGACTAGCGGGAACCAGGCGTGGAGCACAGATACGCAGTATTTT. V is TRBV28 and J is TRBJ2-3, with 12 bases matching TRBD2. Germline V gene lookup returns CDR1 MDHEN and CDR2 SYDVKM. The length of the CDR3 is 20 residues. Trimming at V came to 3 bases and at J to 0 bases, leaving 13 bases not matched to a gene.

The chain carries TRBV5-1 and TRBJ1-2; tentatively, D is TRBD1 (5 bases). Trimming took off 3 bases at V and 0 bases at J, with 12 bases between the two ends. The CDR3 is 15 amino acids. The germline V gene has CDR1 SGHRS and CDR2 YFSETQ. CDR3 in amino acids: CASSSQGGPNYGYTF. CDR3 nucleotides: TGCGCCAGCAGCTCGCAGGGAGGGCCTAACTATGGCTACACCTTC.

The rearrangement joins TRBV15 to TRBJ1-2; D not certain. Germline V lookup: CDR1 LNHNV, CDR2 YYDKDF (reference sequence). The CDR3 has 14 amino acids. V lost 0 bases, J lost 9 bases, and 14 bases lay in between. The DNA of the CDR3 is TGTGCCACCAGCAGAGATCGGGGTGGAGTTAGCTACACCTTC. Amino acids: CATSRDRGGVSYTF.

The chain uses TRBV6-5 and TRBJ2-1; TRBD1 aligns across 10 bases. The germline V gene has CDR1 MNHEY and CDR2 SVGAGI. J gave up 7 bases and V 10 bases, and 7 bases lay outside the gene matches. The CDR3 consists of 13 residues. CDR3 DNA: TGTGCCAACCGGGACAGGGGTTCTAATGAGCAGTTCTTC. Encoded protein: CANRDRGSNEQFF.

The gene calls are TRBV7-2 and TRBJ2-2; TRBD1 aligns across 8 bases. The CDR3 is 13 amino acids. The germline V gene encodes CDR1 SGHTA and CDR2 FQGNSA. Trimming removed 5 bases from V and 9 bases from J; junction bases left unmatched: 5. The CDR3 DNA is TGTGCCAGCAGCCTTGACAGGGGCCGGGAGCTGTTTTTT. Translated, it gives CASSLDRGRELFF.

The chain uses TRBV2 and TRBJ2-7; D perhaps matches TRBD1 (6 bases). Germline CDR1 reads SNHLY; CDR2 reads FYNNEI. CDR3 size: 14 residues. The V and J ends lost 7 bases and 0 bases respectively, with 13 bases between them. In nucleotides, the CDR3 is TGTGCCAGCACTTTTTTCAGGGGCTCCTACGAGCAGTACTTC. Its protein is CASTFFRGSYEQYF.

This chain uses TRBV15 with TRBJ1-1; no clear D gene. Trimming took 0 bases from V and 1 from J, leaving 9 bases between them. Germline loops: CDR1 LNHNV, CDR2 YYDKDF (reference sequence). This CDR3 region has 15 residues. CDR3 nucleotide sequence: TGTGCCACCAGCAGAGATAGGGCAGGGAACACTGAAGCTTTCTTT. Translation: CATSRDRAGNTEAFF. Full variable domain (remainder filled in from reference TRBV15 and TRBJ1-1): DAMVIQNPRYQVTQFGKPVTLSCSQTLNHNVMYWYQQKSSQAPKLLFHYYDKDFNNEADTPDNFQSRRPNTSFCFLDIRSPGLGDTAMYLCATSRDRAGNTEAFFGQGTRLTVV.

The chain couples TRBV15 to TRBJ2-3; D possibly uses TRBD1 or TRBD2 (5 bases each). The CDR3 is 12 amino acids. The V end was cut by 7 bases, the J end by 4 bases, with 9 bases between. The germline V gene has CDR1 LNHNV and CDR2 YYDKDF (reference sequence). The CDR3 region has the DNA TGTGCCACCAACCTGGGGGCAGATACGCAGTATTTT. Its translation: CATNLGADTQYF. The full variable domain, with the rest looked up from reference TRBV15 and TRBJ2-3, is DAMVIQNPRYQVTQFGKPVTLSCSQTLNHNVMYWYQQKSSQAPKLLFHYYDKDFNNEADTPDNFQSRRPNTSFCFLDIRSPGLGDTAMYLCATNLGADTQYFGPGTRLTVL.

This chain links TRBV24-1 with TRBJ2-7; D is undetermined. V was pared by 4 bases and J by 0 bases, with 6 bases between. Germline V gene data show CDR1 as KGHDR and CDR2 as SFDVKD. This CDR3 region has 13 residues. The CDR3: CATSEGNSYEQYF. As DNA, the CDR3 is TGTGCCACCAGTGAGGGGAACTCCTACGAGCAGTACTTC.

The V call is TRBV9, the J call TRBJ2-3, with D perhaps TRBD1 or TRBD2 (5 bases each). Trimming left V 0 bases short and J 9 bases short, with 8 bases between. The CDR3 runs to 12 residues. Germline V lookup: CDR1 SGDLS, CDR2 YYNGEE. CDR3 region: CASSVVGGTQYF. CDR3 coding DNA: TGTGCCAGCAGCGTAGTTGGGGGAACGCAGTATTTT. Together with reference TRBV9 and TRBJ2-3, the CDR3 gives the full variable domain: DSGVTQTPKHLITATGQRVTLRCSPRSGDLSVYWYQQSLDQGLQFLIQYYNGEERAKGNILERFSAQQFPDLHSELNLSSLELGDSALYFCASSVVGGTQYFGPGTRLTVL.

This rearrangement joins TRBV7-8 to TRBJ1-2; D might be TRBD1 (5 bases). CDR1 is SGHVS and CDR2 is FQNEAQ in the germline V gene. The V end lost 3 bases, the J end lost 6 bases, and 26 bases lay between the germline ends. CDR3 length: 18 amino acids. The DNA for the CDR3 is TGTGCCAGCAGCTTCGCCAGGGTCCCGGCGCCATCGGAGGATGGCTACACCTTC. It translates to CASSFARVPAPSEDGYTF.

This chain joins TRBV19 and TRBJ1-5, with 7 bases identical to TRBD1. The CDR3 spans 16 residues. Germline V gene lookup returns CDR1 LNHDA and CDR2 SQIVND (reference sequence). Trimming removed 0 bases from V and 5 bases from J; junction bases left unmatched: 7. The CDR3 sequence: CASSIERQGGHQPQHF. In DNA form, the CDR3 reads TGTGCCAGTAGTATAGAAAGACAGGGAGGGCATCAGCCCCAGCATTTT.

This clone was counted between two and nine times. This rearrangement joins TRBV11-2 to TRBJ2-3; D remains unclear. Trimming cost V 0 bases and J 0 bases, with 7 bases left between them. CDR1 and CDR2 (germline): SGHAT, FQNNGV. CDR3 length: 15 amino acids. The CDR3 DNA sequence: TGTGCCAGCAGCTTAGAGTTGCAGAGCACAGATACGCAGTATTTT. Translating gives CASSLELQSTDTQYF.

There are a few counts of this clone. V gene TRBV6-1 combines with J gene TRBJ2-3, with D unclear. CDR3 size: 13 residues. Trimming left V 2 bases short and J 5 bases short, with 8 bases between. CDR1 MNHNS and CDR2 SASEGT come from the germline V gene. CDR3 sequence (DNA): TGTGCCAGCAGTGAACCAGTCCAAGATACGCAGTATTTT. It yields the protein CASSEPVQDTQYF.

The V and J genes are TRBV19 and TRBJ1-3; 9 bases map to TRBD1. Germline CDR1 is LNHDA and CDR2 is SQIVND (reference sequence). This CDR3 has 21 amino acids. V lost 6 bases, J lost 0 bases, and 21 bases stayed unmatched. CDR3 sequence (DNA): TGTGCCAGTAGCGCACCCCCCCGGGACAGGGCCATCTATTCCTCTGGAAACACCATATATTTT. Protein sequence: CASSAPPRDRAIYSSGNTIYF.

The genes are TRBV6-5 and TRBJ1-1, with D perhaps matching TRBD1 (5 bases). The V gene lost 0 bases and the J gene lost 1 base, with 12 bases spanning the gap. The CDR3 consists of 16 residues. Germline V gene lookup returns CDR1 MNHEY and CDR2 SVGAGI. The CDR3 sequence: CASSYSKQVRNTEAFF. The CDR3 nucleotides read TGTGCCAGCAGTTACTCTAAACAGGTCAGGAACACTGAAGCTTTCTTT.

This clone was seen just once. The chain employs TRBV25-1 and TRBJ1-5, with TRBD1 matching 7 bases. V shed 4 bases, J shed 8 bases, and the junction held 2 bases outside the gene matches. The CDR3 extends over 12 amino acids. CDR1 is MGHDK, CDR2 SYGVNS, per germline. CDR3 nucleotide sequence: TGTGCCAGCAGTGTAGGGGGCAAGCCCCAGCATTTT. Amino acid sequence: CASSVGGKPQHF.

In DNA, the CDR3 is TGTGCCAGCAGCTTTCAAGGGGTGAAGGCTTTCTTT. Encoded protein: CASSFQGVKAFF. This sequence joins TRBV7-2 and TRBJ1-1, with D possibly being TRBD1 (5 bases). CDR1 and CDR2 (germline): SGHTA, FQGNSA. CDR3 size: 12 residues. Trimming left V 3 bases short and J 11 bases short, with 13 bases between. The full variable domain, in which reference TRBV7-2 and TRBJ1-1 provide the parts outside the CDR3, is GAGVSQSPSNKVTEKGKDVELRCDPISGHTALYWYRQSLGQGLEFLIYFQGNSAPDKSGLPSDRFSAERTGGSVSTLTIQRTQQEDSAVYLCASSFQGVKAFFGQGTRLTVV.

V is TRBV10-3 and J is TRBJ1-1, with 10 positions matching TRBD1. V was pared by 6 bases and J by 5 bases, with 9 bases of the junction left unmatched. The germline V gene encodes CDR1 ENHRY and CDR2 SYGVKD. CDR3 length: 15 amino acids. CDR3 loop: CAIRPPGQGSTEAFF. Here the CDR3 DNA reads TGTGCCATCAGGCCCCCGGGACAGGGGAGTACTGAAGCTTTCTTT.

Here the CDR3 reads CASSYGTVNSPLHF. CDR3 nucleotide sequence: TGTGCCAGCAGCTACGGGACGGTCAATTCACCCCTCCACTTT. The chain employs TRBV25-1 and TRBJ1-6, with D possibly TRBD1 on 5 matching bases. CDR1 is MGHDK, CDR2 SYGVNS, per germline. The CDR3 totals 14 residues. The V end was cut by 6 bases, the J end by 7 bases, with 13 bases between.

The chain joins TRBV28 to TRBJ2-4; TRBD1 or TRBD2 may be the D gene (5 bases each). Germline V gene data show CDR1 as MDHEN and CDR2 as SYDVKM. This CDR3 contains 14 residues. The V end was cut by 7 bases, the J end by 0 bases, with 10 bases between. The CDR3 bases are TGTGCCAGCATGGGGGATCCAGCCAAAAACATTCAGTACTTC. Translated, it gives CASMGDPAKNIQYF.

The V and J genes are TRBV6-5 and TRBJ1-1; D may be TRBD1 (5 bases). Trimming shortened V by 5 bases and J by 6 bases, and 16 bases separated the two germline ends. This CDR3 comprises 14 residues. Germline CDR1 reads MNHEY; CDR2 reads SVGAGI. The DNA of the CDR3 is TGTGCCAGCAGTCCATTACAGGTCAGGGCTGAAGCTTTCTTT. This codes for CASSPLQVRAEAFF.

The chain has TRBV19 and TRBJ1-5, with 8 bases aligning to TRBD1. In germline, CDR1 is LNHDA, CDR2 SQIVND (reference sequence). The CDR3 is 16 residues long. V shed 4 bases, J shed 4 bases, and the junction held 9 bases outside the gene matches. DNA for the CDR3: TGTGCCAGTAGTAATTCAGTAGGACAGGGAAATCAGCCCCAGCATTTT. Protein product: CASSNSVGQGNQPQHF.